This T cell receptor (beta chain) was found in a study of cytomegalovirus exposure and HLA in healthy donors. Regarding the study as a whole: There were several of the most significant clusters that appeared linked to common viral pathogens in a later analysis. The likely explanation for a cluster of highly shared sequence variants was sequencing artifact.

This clone was detected only a few times. The antigen remains unidentified. The PCR employed 60 Vbeta primers together with 13 Jbeta primers. TCRdb's table, derived via immunoSEQ multiplex PCR, lists solely in-frame clones and lacks some. The sample holds around 130,000 clones, around four fifths seen once. Germline V gives CDR1 KGHSY, CDR2 FQNENV. The CDR3 spans 16 residues. The junction had 6 bases not matched to a gene; V was cut back by 4 bases and J by 3 bases. The specimen sequenced was PBMCs. The TCR sequence derives from a human donor in good health. The J gene is TRBJ2-3, the V gene TRBV16; 11 positions match TRBD2. The CDR3 region is CASSPRPSGGTDTQYF. CDR3 coding DNA: TGTGCCAGCAGCCCCCGCCCTAGCGGGGGGACAGATACGCAGTATTTT.